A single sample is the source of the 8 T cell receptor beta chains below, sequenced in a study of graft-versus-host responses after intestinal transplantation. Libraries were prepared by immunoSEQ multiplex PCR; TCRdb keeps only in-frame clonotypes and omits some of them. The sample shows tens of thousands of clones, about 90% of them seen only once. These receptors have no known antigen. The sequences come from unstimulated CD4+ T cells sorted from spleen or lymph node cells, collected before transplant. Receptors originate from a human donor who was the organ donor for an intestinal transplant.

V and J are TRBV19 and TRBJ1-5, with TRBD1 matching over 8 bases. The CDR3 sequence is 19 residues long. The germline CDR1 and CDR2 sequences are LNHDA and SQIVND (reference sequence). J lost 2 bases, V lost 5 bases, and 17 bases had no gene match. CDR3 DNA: TGTGCCAGTAGTCGCGCCCCAAAACAGACAGGGGTGGGCAATCAGCCCCAGCATTTT. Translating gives CASSRAPKQTGVGNQPQHF.

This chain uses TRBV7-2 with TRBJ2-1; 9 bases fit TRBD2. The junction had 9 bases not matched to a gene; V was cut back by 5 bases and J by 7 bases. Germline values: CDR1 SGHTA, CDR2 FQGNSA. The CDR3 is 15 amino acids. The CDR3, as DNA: TGTGCCAGCAGCCTTTCTAGCGGGATTCAAAATGAGCAGTTCTTC. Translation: CASSLSSGIQNEQFF.

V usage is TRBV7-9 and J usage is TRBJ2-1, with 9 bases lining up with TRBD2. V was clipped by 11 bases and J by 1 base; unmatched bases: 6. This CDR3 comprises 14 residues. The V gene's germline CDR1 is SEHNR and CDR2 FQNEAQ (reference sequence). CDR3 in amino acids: CAVPSGRSYNEQFF. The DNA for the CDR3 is TGTGCCGTGCCGAGCGGGAGGTCCTACAATGAGCAGTTCTTC. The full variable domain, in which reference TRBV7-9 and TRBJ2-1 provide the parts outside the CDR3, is DTGVSQNPRHKITKRGQNVTFRCDPISEHNRLYWYRQTLGQGPEFLTYFQNEAQLEKSRLLSDRFSAERPKGSFSTLEIQRTEQGDSAMYLCAVPSGRSYNEQFFGPGTRLTVL.

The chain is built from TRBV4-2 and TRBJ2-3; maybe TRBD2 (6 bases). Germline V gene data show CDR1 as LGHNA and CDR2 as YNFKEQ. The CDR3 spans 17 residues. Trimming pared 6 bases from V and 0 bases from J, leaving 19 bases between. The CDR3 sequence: CASRGAPGTSSTDTQYF. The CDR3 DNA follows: TGTGCCAGCAGAGGAGCCCCGGGGACTTCTAGCACAGATACGCAGTATTTT.

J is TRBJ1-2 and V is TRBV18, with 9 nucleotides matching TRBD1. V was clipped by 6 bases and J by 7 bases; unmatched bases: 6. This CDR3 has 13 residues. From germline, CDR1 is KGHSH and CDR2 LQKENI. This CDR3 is CASSPGQGSGYTF. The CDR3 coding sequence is TGTGCCAGCTCCCCTGGACAGGGGTCTGGCTACACCTTC.

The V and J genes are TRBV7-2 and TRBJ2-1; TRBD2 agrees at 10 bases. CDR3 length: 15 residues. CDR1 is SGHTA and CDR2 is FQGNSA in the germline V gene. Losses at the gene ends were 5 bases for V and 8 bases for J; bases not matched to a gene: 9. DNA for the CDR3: TGTGCCAGCAGCCCCTCTAGCGGGAGTTACCATGAGCAGTTCTTC. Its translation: CASSPSSGSYHEQFF.

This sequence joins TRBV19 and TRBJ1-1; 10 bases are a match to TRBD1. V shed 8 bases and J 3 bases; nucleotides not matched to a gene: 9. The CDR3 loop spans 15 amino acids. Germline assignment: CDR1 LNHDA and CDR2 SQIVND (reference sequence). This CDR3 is CASEAQGQGYTEAFF. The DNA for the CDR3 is TGTGCCAGTGAAGCCCAGGGACAGGGGTACACTGAAGCTTTCTTT.

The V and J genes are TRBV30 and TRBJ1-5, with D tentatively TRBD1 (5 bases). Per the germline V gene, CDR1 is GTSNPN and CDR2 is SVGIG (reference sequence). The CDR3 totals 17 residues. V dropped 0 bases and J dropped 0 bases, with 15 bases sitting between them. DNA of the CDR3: TGTGCCTGGAGTGTAAGTCCGAAGGGGTATAGCAATCAGCCCCAGCATTTT. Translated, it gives CAWSVSPKGYSNQPQHF.